Below are 15 T cell receptor beta chains sequenced from a single sample in a study of T cells in localized non-small cell lung cancer. Some clones are missing from TCRdb's copy, which holds only in-frame ones; the method was immunoSEQ multiplex PCR. The sample consists of some 15,000 clones, roughly 86% of them appearing once. The sequenced sample was peripheral blood mononuclear cells, obtained before any cancer treatment. All receptors come from a male donor aged 60 or over with stage II lung adenocarcinoma.

The chain has TRBV18 and TRBJ2-4, with D tentatively TRBD1 or TRBD2 (6 bases each). The CDR3 runs 13 residues. Between the trimmed V and J ends, which lost 3 bases and 8 bases, there was a span of 11 bases. Germline lookup yields CDR1 KGHSH and CDR2 LQKENI. CDR3 residues: CASSPPRGDIQYF. The CDR3 nucleotides are TGTGCCAGCTCACCCCCTAGGGGGGACATTCAGTACTTC.

This chain joins TRBV29-1 and TRBJ2-3; D is undetermined. This CDR3 is 12 amino acids long. V gave up 3 bases and J gave up 5 bases, with 9 bases separating them. Germline V gives CDR1 SQVTM, CDR2 ANQGSEA. CDR3 in DNA: TGCAGCGTTGAGGAGTTACAAGATACGCAGTATTTT. This gives the protein CSVEELQDTQYF.

The CDR3 is CASSLDRGPSYEQYF. The CDR3 coding sequence is TGTGCCAGCAGCTTAGATCGAGGCCCCTCCTACGAGCAGTACTTC. The chain carries TRBV11-2 and TRBJ2-7; D is ambiguous. V was trimmed by 0 bases and J by 0 bases, leaving 9 bases between them. The CDR3 sequence is 15 residues long. Per the germline V gene, CDR1 is SGHAT and CDR2 is FQNNGV. The variable domain in full, with the rest retrieved from reference TRBV11-2 and TRBJ2-7, is EAGVAQSPRYKIIEKRQSVAFWCNPISGHATLYWYQQILGQGPKLLIQFQNNGVVDDSQLPKDRFSAERLKGVDSTLKIQPAKLEDSAVYLCASSLDRGPSYEQYFGPGTRLTVT.

This clone is classed as medium-sized. This chain uses TRBV18 with TRBJ1-1, with 10 bases matching TRBD1. V shed 2 bases, J shed 7 bases, and the junction held 7 bases outside the gene matches. This CDR3 comprises 15 residues. The germline V gene has CDR1 KGHSH and CDR2 LQKENI. The CDR3 here is CASSPILGTGVEAFF. In DNA form, the CDR3 reads TGTGCCAGCTCACCAATTCTTGGGACAGGGGTTGAAGCTTTCTTT.

The chain uses TRBV4-1 and TRBJ2-3; the D gene is possibly TRBD2 (5 bases). The V gene's germline CDR1 is MGHRA and CDR2 YSYEKL. Trimming shortened V by 0 bases and J by 2 bases, and 12 bases separated the two germline ends. CDR3 length: 16 amino acids. CDR3 sequence reads: CASSQDPDLFTDTQYF. The CDR3, as DNA: TGCGCCAGCAGCCAAGACCCGGACTTATTCACAGATACGCAGTATTTT.

The chain has TRBV6-1 and TRBJ2-6; D might be TRBD1 (6 bases). The V gene's germline CDR1 is MNHNS and CDR2 SASEGT. Trimming took 1 base from V and 0 from J, leaving 13 bases between them. This CDR3 is built from 18 residues. CDR3 DNA: TGTGCCAGCAGTGAAGGCAGGGGACGGCACTCTGGGGCCAACGTCCTGACTTTC. It translates to CASSEGRGRHSGANVLTF.

The chain combines TRBV2 with TRBJ1-1; 9 positions match TRBD1. V was clipped by 5 bases and J by 1 base; unmatched bases: 8. The CDR3 contains 16 residues. Germline CDR1 is SNHLY and CDR2 is FYNNEI. The CDR3 DNA reads as TGTGCCAGCAGTATCCGGGACAGGGTAGGGAACACTGAAGCTTTCTTT. This sequence encodes CASSIRDRVGNTEAFF.

The CDR3 bases are TGTGCCAGCAGCCGCGGACAGGGGCTTGGCTACACCTTC. Amino acids: CASSRGQGLGYTF. V and J are TRBV6-5 and TRBJ1-2, with 9 bases that match TRBD1. There are 13 residues in the CDR3. The germline CDR1 and CDR2 sequences are MNHEY and SVGAGI. J lost 7 bases, V lost 6 bases, and 6 bases had no gene match.

The chain couples TRBV6-5 to TRBJ2-3; no reliable D call. Germline-derived CDR1 and CDR2 are MNHEY and SVGAGI. Trimming stripped 5 bases from V and 1 base from J, with 13 bases between. The CDR3 has 15 amino acids. CDR3 amino acids: CASSPPQEGTDTQYF. Here the CDR3 DNA reads TGTGCCAGCAGTCCTCCGCAGGAAGGCACAGATACGCAGTATTTT.

The chain combines TRBV5-6 with TRBJ1-2; D may be TRBD1 (5 bases). This CDR3 is 15 amino acids long. V was cut by 4 bases and J by 3 bases, with 16 bases left in between. The germline gives CDR1 SGHDT, CDR2 YYEEEE. This CDR3 is CASSDGRQGHYGYTF. For the CDR3, the DNA is TGTGCCAGCAGCGACGGCCGCCAGGGTCACTATGGCTACACCTTC.

The J gene is TRBJ2-1, the V gene TRBV19; no clear D gene. V was shortened by 2 bases and J by 3 bases, with 5 bases between the two germline ends. The germline V gene has CDR1 LNHDA and CDR2 SQIVND (reference sequence). The CDR3 extends over 13 amino acids. CDR3 in amino acids: CASSITRYNEQFF. CDR3 coding DNA: TGTGCCAGTAGTATAACCCGCTACAATGAGCAGTTCTTC.

This sequence joins TRBV27 and TRBJ1-2; weak D call: TRBD1 (6 bases). Germline assignment: CDR1 MNHEY and CDR2 SMNVEV (reference sequence). V lost 5 bases, J lost 8 bases, and 27 bases lay in between. The CDR3 length is 17 residues. In DNA form, the CDR3 reads TGTGCCAGCAGTACGACCTCCATGACAGGATCCGTTGTGGGCTACACCTTC. Its translation: CASSTTSMTGSVVGYTF.

J is TRBJ2-1 and V is TRBV7-6; weak D call: TRBD2 (6 bases). The V gene's germline CDR1 is SGHVS and CDR2 FNYEAQ. V was cut by 1 base and J by 9 bases, with 16 bases left in between. This CDR3 region has 15 residues. DNA of the CDR3: TGTGCCAGCAGCTTAGTGATTAGAGAGGAGGGTGAGCAGTTCTTC. Translation gives CASSLVIREEGEQFF.

The genes are TRBV21-1 and TRBJ1-2. TRBV21-1 is deemed a pseudogene. The CDR3 is made up of 17 amino acids. In DNA, the CDR3 is TGTGCCAGCATCTTACATGTACAGCCTCTAGATAACTATGGCTACACCTTC. Protein product: CASILHVQPLDNYGYTF.

The chain employs TRBV27 and TRBJ2-1; D call uncertain. CDR3 size: 15 residues. Between the trimmed V and J ends, which lost 5 bases and 0 bases, there was a span of 11 bases. CDR1 MNHEY and CDR2 SMNVEV come from the germline V gene (reference sequence). The CDR3 protein is CASSRRPPSYNEQFF. The CDR3 region has the DNA TGTGCCAGCAGTCGGCGACCACCCTCCTACAATGAGCAGTTCTTC.